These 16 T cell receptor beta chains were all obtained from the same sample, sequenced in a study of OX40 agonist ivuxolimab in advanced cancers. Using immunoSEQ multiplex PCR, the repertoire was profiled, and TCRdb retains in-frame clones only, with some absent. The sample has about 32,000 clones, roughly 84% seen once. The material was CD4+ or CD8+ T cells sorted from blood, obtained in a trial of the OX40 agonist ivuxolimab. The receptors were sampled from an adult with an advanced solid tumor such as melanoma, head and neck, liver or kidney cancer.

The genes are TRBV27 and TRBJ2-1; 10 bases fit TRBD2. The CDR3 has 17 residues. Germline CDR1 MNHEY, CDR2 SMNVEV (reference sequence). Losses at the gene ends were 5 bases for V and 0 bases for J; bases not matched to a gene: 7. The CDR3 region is CASSTGTSVHSYNEQFF. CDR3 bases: TGTGCCAGCAGTACTGGGACTAGCGTACACTCCTACAATGAGCAGTTCTTC.

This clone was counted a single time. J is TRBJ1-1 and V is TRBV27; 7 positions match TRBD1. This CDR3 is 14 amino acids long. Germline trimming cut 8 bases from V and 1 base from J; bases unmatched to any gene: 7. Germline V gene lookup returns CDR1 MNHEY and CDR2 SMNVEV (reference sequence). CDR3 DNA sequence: TGTGCCAGCGGCTACAGGGGTGGGAACACTGAAGCTTTCTTT. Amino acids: CASGYRGGNTEAFF.

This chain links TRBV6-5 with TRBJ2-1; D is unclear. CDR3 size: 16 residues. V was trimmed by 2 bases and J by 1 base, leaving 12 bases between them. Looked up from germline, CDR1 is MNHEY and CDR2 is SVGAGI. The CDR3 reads CASSYGLAESYNEQFF. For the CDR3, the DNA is TGTGCCAGCAGTTACGGGTTAGCAGAGTCCTACAATGAGCAGTTCTTC.

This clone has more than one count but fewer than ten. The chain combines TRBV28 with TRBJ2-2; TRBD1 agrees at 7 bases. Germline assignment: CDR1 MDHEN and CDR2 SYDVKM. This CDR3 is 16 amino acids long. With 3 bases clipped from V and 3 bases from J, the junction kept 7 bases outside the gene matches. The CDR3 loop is CASSFHRDSYTGELFF. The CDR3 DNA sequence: TGTGCCAGCAGTTTTCACCGGGACAGTTACACCGGGGAGCTGTTTTTT.

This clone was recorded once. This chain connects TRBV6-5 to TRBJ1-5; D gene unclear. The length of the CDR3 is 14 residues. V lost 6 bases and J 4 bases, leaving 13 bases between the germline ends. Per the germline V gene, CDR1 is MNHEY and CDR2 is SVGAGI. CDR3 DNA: TGTGCCAGCAGGTCGGTAGGAAGAAATCAGCCCCAGCATTTT. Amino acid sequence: CASRSVGRNQPQHF.

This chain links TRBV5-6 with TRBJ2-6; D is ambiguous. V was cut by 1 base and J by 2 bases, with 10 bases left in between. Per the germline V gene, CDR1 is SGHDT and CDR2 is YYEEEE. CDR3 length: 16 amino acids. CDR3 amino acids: CASSLFGAPGANVLTF. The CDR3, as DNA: TGTGCCAGCAGCTTGTTCGGTGCCCCTGGGGCCAACGTCCTGACTTTC.

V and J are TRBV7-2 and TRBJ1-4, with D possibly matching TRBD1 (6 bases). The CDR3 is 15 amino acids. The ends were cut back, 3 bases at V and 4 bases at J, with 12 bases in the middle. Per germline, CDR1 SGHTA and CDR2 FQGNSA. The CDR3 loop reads CASSFTDRINEKLFF. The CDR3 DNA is TGTGCCAGCAGCTTTACCGACAGGATTAATGAAAAACTGTTTTTT.

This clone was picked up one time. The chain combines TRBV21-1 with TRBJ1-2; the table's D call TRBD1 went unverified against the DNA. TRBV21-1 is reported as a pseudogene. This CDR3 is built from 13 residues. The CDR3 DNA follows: TGTGCCAGCCGTCTCAGGGATGAGGATGGCTACACCTTC. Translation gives CASRLRDEDGYTF.

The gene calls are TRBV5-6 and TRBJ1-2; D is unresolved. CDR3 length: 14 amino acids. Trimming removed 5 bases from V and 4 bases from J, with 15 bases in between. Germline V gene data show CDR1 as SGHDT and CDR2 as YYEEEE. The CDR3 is CASRSGVQGYGYTF. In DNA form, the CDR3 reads TGTGCCAGCAGATCCGGGGTCCAAGGCTATGGCTACACCTTC.

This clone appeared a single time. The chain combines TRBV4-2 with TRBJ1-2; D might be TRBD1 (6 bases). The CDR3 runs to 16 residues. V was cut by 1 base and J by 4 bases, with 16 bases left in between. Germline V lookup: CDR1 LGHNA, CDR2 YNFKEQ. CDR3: CASSQGGGREVYGYTF. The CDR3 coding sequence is TGTGCCAGCAGCCAAGGGGGGGGCAGGGAGGTCTATGGCTACACCTTC.

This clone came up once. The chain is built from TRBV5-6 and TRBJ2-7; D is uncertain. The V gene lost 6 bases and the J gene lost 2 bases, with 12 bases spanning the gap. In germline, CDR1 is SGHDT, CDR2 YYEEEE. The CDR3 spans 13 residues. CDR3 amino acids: CASKGATPYEQYF. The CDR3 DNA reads TGTGCCAGCAAAGGCGCTACTCCCTACGAGCAGTACTTC. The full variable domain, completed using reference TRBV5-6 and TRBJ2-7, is DAGVTQSPTHLIKTRGQQVTLRCSPKSGHDTVSWYQQALGQGPQFIFQYYEEEERQRGNFPDRFSGHQFPNYSSELNVNALLLGDSALYLCASKGATPYEQYFGPGTRLTVT.

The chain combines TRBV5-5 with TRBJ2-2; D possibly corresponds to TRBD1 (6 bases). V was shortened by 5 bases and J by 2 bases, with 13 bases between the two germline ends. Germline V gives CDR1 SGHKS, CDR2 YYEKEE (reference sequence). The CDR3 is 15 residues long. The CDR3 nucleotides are TGTGCCAGCAGACTAGAGACAGGCAACACCGGGGAGCTGTTTTTT. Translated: CASRLETGNTGELFF.

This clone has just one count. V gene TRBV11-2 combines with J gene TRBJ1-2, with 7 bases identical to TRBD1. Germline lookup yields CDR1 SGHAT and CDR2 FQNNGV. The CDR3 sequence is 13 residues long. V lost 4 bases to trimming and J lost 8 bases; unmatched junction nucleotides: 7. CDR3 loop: CASSSKGAGGYTF. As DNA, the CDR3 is TGTGCCAGCAGCTCGAAGGGGGCGGGGGGCTACACCTTC.

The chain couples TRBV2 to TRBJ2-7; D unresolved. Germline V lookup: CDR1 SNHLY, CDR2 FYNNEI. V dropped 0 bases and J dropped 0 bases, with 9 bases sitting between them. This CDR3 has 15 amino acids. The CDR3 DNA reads TGTGCCAGCAGTGAAGCAAGGGTTTCCTCCTACGAGCAGTACTTC. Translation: CASSEARVSSYEQYF.

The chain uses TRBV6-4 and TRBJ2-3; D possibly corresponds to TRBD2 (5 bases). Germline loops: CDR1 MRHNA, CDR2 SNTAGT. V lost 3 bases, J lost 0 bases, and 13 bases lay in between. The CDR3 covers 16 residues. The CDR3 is CASSDVARSSTDTQYF. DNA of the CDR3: TGTGCCAGCAGTGATGTAGCGAGATCTAGCACAGATACGCAGTATTTT.

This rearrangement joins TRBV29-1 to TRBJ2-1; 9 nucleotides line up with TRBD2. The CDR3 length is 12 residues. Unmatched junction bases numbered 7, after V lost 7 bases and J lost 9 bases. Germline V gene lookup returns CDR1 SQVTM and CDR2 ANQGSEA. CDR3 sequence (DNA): TGCAGCGGGGGGCTAGCGGGGTCTGAGCAGTTCTTC. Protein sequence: CSGGLAGSEQFF.